These 30 T cell receptor delta chains were all obtained from the same sample, sequenced in a study of Vδ1+ human thymocytes. RNA was extracted from the cells and then reverse transcribed. Pooled V-gene forward primers with one constant-region reverse primer generated the CDR3 amplicons by multiplex PCR. With CATT, TCRdb re-called clones from the multiplex PCR reads. The sample lists 80,000 or so delta-chain clones, around 35% occurring once. Findings and limits, study-wide: In the thymus, TRG and TRD repertoires looked highly polyclonal with Gaussian CDR3 lengths.

These receptors' targets are unknown. The sample taken for sequencing was Vdelta1+ gamma-delta thymocytes from the thymus. Subset reported: FACS-sorted CD3+ TCRalphabeta- TCRVdelta1+ TCRVdelta2- thymocytes. The receptors were sampled from a boy younger than two who had congenital heart surgery.

This clone was counted only a few times. The rearrangement uses TRDV1 and TRDJ1; possibly TRDD3 for D (5 bases). Germline CDR1 TSWWSYY, CDR2 QGS. Trimming stripped 2 bases from V and 0 bases from J, with 10 bases between. The length of the CDR3 is 15 residues. The CDR3 region has the DNA TGTGCTCTTGGGGAAGGGTGGGGCTACACCGATAAACTCATCTTT. Translated, it gives CALGEGWGYTDKLIF.

The chain joins TRDV1 to TRDJ1, with 7 bases lining up with TRDD2. CDR1 and CDR2 (germline): TSWWSYY, QGS. With 4 bases clipped from V and 2 bases from J, the junction kept 16 bases outside the gene matches. This CDR3 region has 18 residues. CDR3 sequence reads: CALGARSYVGKWTDKLIF. The DNA of the CDR3 is TGTGCTCTTGGGGCCCGTTCCTACGTGGGGAAGTGGACCGATAAACTCATCTTT.

This clone was counted between two and nine times. The J gene is TRDJ1, the V gene TRDV2, with 10 nucleotides matching TRDD3. Germline values: CDR1 GEAIGNYY, CDR2 EKD. V shed 5 bases and J 0 bases; nucleotides not matched to a gene: 17. The CDR3 covers 19 residues. The CDR3 spells CACATSWAGGYEYTDKLIF. As DNA, the CDR3 is TGTGCCTGTGCCACTTCCTGGGCGGGGGGATACGAGTACACCGATAAACTCATCTTT.

In the case of this clone: Other nucleotide sequences in the sample specify the same CDR3. The gene calls are TRDV1 and TRDJ1; the D gene could be TRDD2 or TRDD3 (6 bases each). Trimming pared 2 bases from V and 3 bases from J, leaving 19 bases between. The CDR3 totals 17 residues. The germline gives CDR1 TSWWSYY, CDR2 QGS. The DNA of the CDR3 is TGTGCTCTTGGGGAATCAGGCCTTCCGGGGGAGCCCGATAAACTCATCTTT. Amino acids: CALGESGLPGEPDKLIF.

This chain uses TRDV1 with TRDJ1; 8 bases align to TRDD3. The CDR3 has 16 amino acids. CDR1 is TSWWSYY, CDR2 QGS, per germline. J lost 10 bases, V lost 0 bases, and 13 bases had no gene match. Written as DNA, the CDR3 is TGTGCTCTTGGGGAACTGGCCCCCGGGGGGATAATGAGACTCATCTTT. Its translation: CALGELAPGGIMRLIF.

Of note for this clone: A much larger clonotype is one base distant, so this may be a read error. Other nucleotide sequences in the sample specify the same CDR3. The chain couples TRDV2 to TRDJ1; 10 bases map to TRDD3. The CDR3 consists of 16 residues. In germline, CDR1 is GEAIGNYY, CDR2 EKD. The DNA for the CDR3 is TGTGCCTGTGACGTTACTGGGGGATCGGGGACCGATAAACTTATCTTT. It is translated as CACDVTGGSGTDKLIF.

The chain combines TRDV1 with TRDJ1, with D maybe TRDD3 (5 bases). CDR1 is TSWWSYY and CDR2 is QGS in the germline V gene. Trimming took 1 base from V and 6 from J, leaving 33 bases between them. This CDR3 comprises 21 residues. In DNA form, the CDR3 reads TGTGCTCTTGGGGAACCCCTGCCCATCCTCCGGGGCTGGGATGCGCCCAATAAACTCATCTTT. It translates to CALGEPLPILRGWDAPNKLIF.

This clone occurred a few times. This rearrangement joins TRDV2 to TRDJ1; the D is unclear. There are 13 residues in the CDR3. V was shortened by 5 bases and J by 2 bases, with 11 bases between the two germline ends. CDR1 is GEAIGNYY, CDR2 EKD, per germline. CDR3 residues: CACVKVPTDKLIF. CDR3 DNA: TGTGCCTGTGTCAAGGTACCTACCGATAAACTCATCTTT.

This clone was detected once. The chain uses TRDV1 and TRDJ1; D is ambiguous. The germline V and J ends were trimmed by 0 bases and 0 bases, with 20 bases remaining between them. CDR3 length: 19 amino acids. Germline V CDR1 and CDR2: TSWWSYY, QGS. CDR3 residues: CALGELEAATAMYTDKLIF. In nucleotides, the CDR3 is TGTGCTCTTGGGGAACTAGAGGCCGCTACTGCCATGTACACCGATAAACTCATCTTT.

This clone was seen a few times. V gene TRDV1 combines with J gene TRDJ1; D may be TRDD3 (5 bases). The CDR3 runs to 18 residues. From germline, CDR1 is TSWWSYY and CDR2 QGS. V was pared by 0 bases and J by 2 bases, with 19 bases between. The CDR3 sequence is CALGELGGNRRDTDKLIF. DNA of the CDR3: TGTGCTCTTGGGGAACTGGGCGGAAACCGGAGGGATACCGATAAACTCATCTTT.

Regarding this clone: One junction end disagrees with the germline gene, perhaps due to a read error. V gene TRDV2 combines with J gene TRDJ3, with a weak D call TRDD3 (5 bases). This CDR3 has 24 amino acids. The V gene's germline CDR1 is GEAIGNYY and CDR2 EKD. The CDR3 protein is CACDTFTPLRSEGGSSWDTLQMFF. In DNA form, the CDR3 reads TGTGCCTGTGACACCTTTACCCCTCTGAGAAGTGAGGGGGGCAGCTCCTGGGACACCCTACAGATGTTTTTC.

The chain recombines TRDV1 with TRDJ1, with TRDD3 identical over 11 bases. J lost 0 bases, V lost 1 base, and 25 bases had no gene match. The CDR3 length is 24 residues. CDR1 is TSWWSYY and CDR2 is QGS in the germline V gene. CDR3: CALGERGPSDSYWGIEEYTDKLIF. CDR3 DNA: TGTGCTCTTGGGGAACGTGGTCCTTCGGATTCATACTGGGGGATAGAAGAGTACACCGATAAACTCATCTTT.

The rearrangement links TRDV1 to TRDJ1; tentatively, D is TRDD2 (7 bases). CDR3 length equals 18 residues. CDR1 is TSWWSYY, CDR2 QGS, per germline. V was trimmed by 5 bases and J by 0 bases, leaving 22 bases between them. This chain's CDR3 is CALGSLPRVLGNTDKLIF. CDR3 sequence (DNA): TGTGCTCTTGGGAGCCTTCCTCGCGTACTGGGAAACACCGATAAACTCATCTTT.

The genes are TRDV1 and TRDJ1; 9 bases fit TRDD3. Unmatched junction bases numbered 32, after V lost 1 base and J lost 5 bases. This CDR3 has 24 residues. Germline assignment: CDR1 TSWWSYY and CDR2 QGS. The CDR3 DNA follows: TGTGCTCTTGGGGAACCTTCGACCTTTATGCGGTGGGGGATAGTAACGGGGGCCACGGATAAACTCATCTTT. This gives the protein CALGEPSTFMRWGIVTGATDKLIF.

This chain connects TRDV1 to TRDJ1; D is unclear. The germline V and J ends were trimmed by 2 bases and 0 bases, with 19 bases remaining between them. Per germline, CDR1 TSWWSYY and CDR2 QGS. There are 18 residues in the CDR3. CDR3 DNA: TGTGCTCTTGGGGAAGGGTCCGGAGTCGACTTATACACCGATAAACTCATCTTT. Translated: CALGEGSGVDLYTDKLIF.

The chain combines TRDV1 with TRDJ1; 8 bases agree with TRDD3. The CDR3 loop spans 18 amino acids. V shed 1 base, J shed 0 bases, and the junction held 10 bases outside the gene matches. Per germline, CDR1 TSWWSYY and CDR2 QGS. This CDR3 is CALGERFSWGTYTDKLIF. The CDR3 region has the DNA TGTGCTCTTGGGGAACGGTTCAGCTGGGGGACATACACCGATAAACTCATCTTT.

Regarding this clone: Since a much larger clone is just one base distant, this may be a read error. The chain combines TRDV2 with TRDJ1, with TRDD3 identical over 9 bases. Losses at the gene ends were 6 bases for V and 0 bases for J; bases not matched to a gene: 16. The CDR3 length is 18 residues. The germline gives CDR1 GEAIGNYY, CDR2 EKD. Written as DNA, the CDR3 is TGTGCCTGTCTCCCCTCCCTTCTGGGGGATGCTTACACCGATAAACTCATCTTT. Protein product: CACLPSLLGDAYTDKLIF.

This clone showed up just a few times. Distinct nucleotide sequences in the sample also encode this CDR3. The chain uses TRDV1 and TRDJ1; D not certain. The length of the CDR3 is 11 residues. Trimming took off 3 bases at V and 5 bases at J, with 4 bases between the two ends. CDR1 is TSWWSYY, CDR2 QGS, per germline. The DNA for the CDR3 is TGTGCTCTTGGGGAGCGGGATAAACTCATCTTT. This sequence encodes CALGERDKLIF.

This chain connects TRDV1 to TRDJ1, with 11 bases aligning to TRDD3. Trimming at V came to 6 bases and at J to 4 bases, leaving 22 bases not matched to a gene. CDR3 length equals 20 residues. Per germline, CDR1 TSWWSYY and CDR2 QGS. As DNA, the CDR3 is TGTGCTCTTGGACCGGGCACAGCCCCGATCTGGGGGATACAAGGCGATAAACTCATCTTT. This codes for CALGPGTAPIWGIQGDKLIF.

There are a few counts of this clone. This chain connects TRDV1 to TRDJ1; 12 nucleotides line up with TRDD3. The germline gives CDR1 TSWWSYY, CDR2 QGS. The J segment lost 0 bases and the V segment lost 2 bases, leaving 25 bases of the junction unmatched. CDR3 length: 24 residues. The CDR3: CALGEGRFPKRHTGGYPYTDKLIF. CDR3 in DNA: TGTGCTCTTGGGGAAGGGCGATTTCCCAAACGTCATACTGGGGGATACCCCTACACCGATAAACTCATCTTT.

The chain joins TRDV1 to TRDJ1; 7 bases map to TRDD3. The V segment lost 3 bases and the J segment 4 bases; nucleotides outside the gene matches: 17. The CDR3 sequence is 18 residues long. Germline CDR1 is TSWWSYY and CDR2 is QGS. The DNA of the CDR3 is TGTGCTCTTGGGGAGCGATATAGCGCCGACTGGGGCCACGATAAACTCATCTTT. Residues: CALGERYSADWGHDKLIF.

This clone was recorded a few times. This rearrangement joins TRDV1 to TRDJ1; 12 bases are a match to TRDD3. This CDR3 is 25 amino acids long. In germline, CDR1 is TSWWSYY, CDR2 QGS. V lost 1 base to trimming and J lost 0 bases; unmatched junction nucleotides: 27. DNA of the CDR3: TGTGCTCTTGGGGAACGGGTCCCTTCCTACGCTGGGGGATACGCTAGTCGGATTTACACCGATAAACTCATCTTT. This translates into CALGERVPSYAGGYASRIYTDKLIF.

This clone was detected only a few times. The V and J genes are TRDV1 and TRDJ1, with 7 bases identical to TRDD3. There are 17 residues in the CDR3. Germline trimming cut 1 base from V and 0 bases from J; bases unmatched to any gene: 8. The germline gives CDR1 TSWWSYY, CDR2 QGS. CDR3 DNA: TGTGCTCTTGGGGAACCTACTGGGGATAAGTACACCGATAAACTCATCTTT. Translation gives CALGEPTGDKYTDKLIF.

This chain connects TRDV1 to TRDJ1; 9 bases agree with TRDD3. The germline gives CDR1 TSWWSYY, CDR2 QGS. The J segment lost 3 bases and the V segment lost 9 bases, leaving 26 bases of the junction unmatched. The CDR3 sequence is 20 residues long. The CDR3 loop reads CALLLRMAPEEGIRPDKLIF. In nucleotides, the CDR3 is TGTGCTCTGCTCTTACGGATGGCTCCGGAGGAGGGGATACGACCCGATAAACTCATCTTT.

A word on this clone: Other DNA sequences of this sample code for an identical CDR3. This chain joins TRDV1 and TRDJ1; D not resolved. The germline V gene has CDR1 TSWWSYY and CDR2 QGS. The CDR3 spans 17 residues. V shed 0 bases and J shed 0 bases, with 14 bases lying between them. The CDR3 bases are TGTGCTCTTGGGGAACTGTCTGGTGGAAGGTACACCGATAAACTCATCTTT. It encodes CALGELSGGRYTDKLIF.

This clone was observed a handful of times. This rearrangement joins TRDV1 to TRDJ1, with TRDD3 matching over 7 bases. This CDR3 has 15 residues. The germline V gene has CDR1 TSWWSYY and CDR2 QGS. Unmatched junction bases numbered 8, after V lost 0 bases and J lost 7 bases. CDR3 nucleotides: TGTGCTCTTGGGGAACTTTCCCCTGGGGGGATTAAACTCATCTTT. The encoded protein is CALGELSPGGIKLIF.

The chain couples TRDV1 to TRDJ1; 13 bases align to TRDD3. The CDR3 runs to 21 residues. The germline V gene has CDR1 TSWWSYY and CDR2 QGS. V gave up 0 bases and J gave up 1 base; unmatched junction bases: 14. Written as DNA, the CDR3 is TGTGCTCTTGGGGAACTTCCAGTACTGGGGGATACGGCTTGGGGCACCGATAAACTCATCTTT. Amino acid sequence: CALGELPVLGDTAWGTDKLIF.

In this sample, this clone turned up a few times. J is TRDJ1 and V is TRDV1; TRDD3 is a possible D gene (5 bases). V was cut by 6 bases and J by 0 bases, with 20 bases left in between. This CDR3 comprises 17 residues. Germline CDR1 and CDR2: TSWWSYY and QGS. This CDR3 is CALGTKDGMVHTDKLIF. As DNA, the CDR3 is TGTGCTCTTGGCACGAAAGACGGGATGGTTCACACCGATAAACTCATCTTT.

The chain employs TRDV1 and TRDJ1, with 8 nucleotides matching TRDD3. With V trimmed by 0 bases and J by 8 bases, 23 bases remained unmatched. Germline CDR1 TSWWSYY, CDR2 QGS. The CDR3 is 20 residues long. DNA for the CDR3: TGTGCTCTTGGGGAACTAGACGTCCATCCCCTGGGGGACAAAGAACGGAAACTCATCTTT. Encoded protein: CALGELDVHPLGDKERKLIF.

This rearrangement joins TRDV1 to TRDJ1; 8 bases match TRDD3. CDR1 TSWWSYY and CDR2 QGS come from the germline V gene. The CDR3 is 18 residues long. Trimming removed 2 bases from V and 4 bases from J; junction bases left unmatched: 15. CDR3 in amino acids: CALGESDWGPRPSDKLIF. In DNA, the CDR3 is TGTGCTCTTGGGGAATCCGACTGGGGGCCGAGACCGAGCGATAAACTCATCTTT.